Shown below are 6 T cell receptor beta chains from a single sample sequenced in a study of naive and memory T cell subsets. The beta constant-region primer was an equimolar mix of two oligonucleotides covering TRBC1 and TRBC2. Ligated cDNA was amplified by four rounds of PCR with nested alpha and beta constant-region primers and SP2. Via MiXCR, TCRdb re-called the UMI-ligation and nested PCR reads, giving one row per CDR3 protein. The repertoire holds some 83,000 distinct CDR3 sequences, roughly 9.2% seen once, with about 1.2% in the top ten. Sequences were obtained from naive CD8+ T cells from blood. Receptors originate from a human donor in good health.

Ten or more counts support this clonotype. V and J are TRBV13 and TRBJ2-3; weak D call: TRBD1 (5 bases). V was clipped by 2 bases and J by 5 bases, with 11 bases between them. The length of the CDR3 is 14 residues. CDR1 is PRHDT, CDR2 FYEKMQ, per germline (reference sequence). The CDR3, as DNA: TGTGCCAGCAGCTTAACGGACACCCTAGATACGCAGTATTTT. Protein sequence: CASSLTDTLDTQYF.

This clonotype was observed a handful of times. V usage is TRBV24-1 and J usage is TRBJ2-2, with 8 nucleotides matching TRBD1. V lost 3 bases and J lost 1; bases outside the gene matches: 6. The CDR3 has 17 amino acids. Germline V gene sequence: CDR1 KGHDR, CDR2 SFDVKD. The chain's CDR3 is CATSDGAGTGNTGELFF. The CDR3, as DNA: TGTGCCACCAGTGATGGGGCCGGGACAGGGAACACCGGGGAGCTGTTTTTT.

The chain links TRBV9 to TRBJ2-7, with 10 bases that match TRBD1. CDR1 and CDR2 from the germline V gene are SGDLS and YYNGEE. The CDR3 runs to 15 residues. V was clipped by 3 bases and J by 6 bases; unmatched bases: 9. As DNA, the CDR3 is TGTGCCAGCAGCGCGTCACGGGACAGGGGTCTCGAGCAGTACTTC. Its translation is CASSASRDRGLEQYF.

This chain connects TRBV2 to TRBJ2-2; D is undetermined. The CDR3 contains 15 residues. Germline V gene data show CDR1 as SNHLY and CDR2 as FYNNEI. Trimming stripped 8 bases from V and 1 base from J, with 14 bases between. DNA for the CDR3: TGTGCCAGCCTTGTGAGGACGGAGAACACCGGGGAGCTGTTTTTT. Its protein product is CASLVRTENTGELFF.

This clonotype showed up many times. The chain has TRBV27 and TRBJ2-2, with D possibly being TRBD2 (5 bases). Trimming removed 2 bases at V and 7 bases at J, with 20 bases between. There are 17 residues in the CDR3. Germline CDR1 is MNHEY and CDR2 is SMNVEV (reference sequence). The CDR3 sequence is CASSLSLVGSRGGELFF. For the CDR3, the DNA is TGTGCCAGCAGTTTAAGCCTAGTAGGGAGTCGTGGCGGGGAGCTGTTTTTT.

In this sample, this clonotype turned up many times. J is TRBJ2-7 and V is TRBV5-6; 7 bases are a match to TRBD1. Germline trimming cut 2 bases from V and 0 bases from J; bases unmatched to any gene: 5. Germline assignment: CDR1 SGHDT and CDR2 YYEEEE. This CDR3 is built from 15 residues. The CDR3 DNA is TGTGCCAGCAGCTTCGGGACAGCCTCCTCCTACGAGCAGTACTTC. This encodes CASSFGTASSYEQYF.